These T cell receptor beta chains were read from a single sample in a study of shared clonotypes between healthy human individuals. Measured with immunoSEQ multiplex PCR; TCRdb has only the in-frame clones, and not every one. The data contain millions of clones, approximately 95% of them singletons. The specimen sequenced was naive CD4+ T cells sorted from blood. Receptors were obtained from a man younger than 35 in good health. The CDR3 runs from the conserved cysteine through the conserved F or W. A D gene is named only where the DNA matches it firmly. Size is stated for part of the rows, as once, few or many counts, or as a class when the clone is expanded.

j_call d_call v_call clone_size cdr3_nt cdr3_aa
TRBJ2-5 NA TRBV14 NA TGTGCCAGCAGCCACAGGGGTATCGGAGAGACCCAGTACTTC CASSHRGIGETQYF
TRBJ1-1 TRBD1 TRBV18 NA TGTGCCAGCTCAACCCGAGCCCGGGACAGGGGATCGAACACTGAAGCTTTCTTT CASSTRARDRGSNTEAFF
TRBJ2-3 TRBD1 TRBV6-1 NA TGTGCCAGCAGACTGACAGGGGGCGCAGATACGCAGTATTTT CASRLTGGADTQYF
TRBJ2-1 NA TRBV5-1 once TGCGCCAGCAGGGCAGGGGAAGTCGATGAGCAGTTCTTC CASRAGEVDEQFF
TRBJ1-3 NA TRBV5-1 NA TGCGCCAGCAGCTTGGGAGGACAGAGCTCTGGAAACACCATATATTTT CASSLGGQSSGNTIYF
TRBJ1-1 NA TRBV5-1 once TGCGCCAGCAGCTTGGTGTCAGGGGTAAACACTGAAGCTTTCTTT CASSLVSGVNTEAFF
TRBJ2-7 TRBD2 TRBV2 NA TGTGCCAACGGCGGGACTAGCGGCTACGAGCAGTACTTC CANGGTSGYEQYF
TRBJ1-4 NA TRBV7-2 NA TGTGCCAGCAGCTTAGTGGGGGCAGCACTTAATGAAAAACTGTTTTTT CASSLVGAALNEKLFF
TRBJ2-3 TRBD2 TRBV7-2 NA TGTGCCAGCAGCTTTCCAGCGGGAGCATTCGCAGATACGCAGTATTTT CASSFPAGAFADTQYF
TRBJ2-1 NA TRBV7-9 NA TGTGCCAGCAGCCCGGGACCTTACTACAATGAGCAGTTCTTC CASSPGPYYNEQFF
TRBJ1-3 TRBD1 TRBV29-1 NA TGCAGCGTTTTGACAGGGGGATACTCTGGAAACACCATATATTTT CSVLTGGYSGNTIYF
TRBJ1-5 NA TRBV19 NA TGTGCCAGTAGTACCGGGCCCAGAGCCTATAGCAATCAGCCCCAGCATTTT CASSTGPRAYSNQPQHF
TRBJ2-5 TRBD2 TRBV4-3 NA TGCGCCAGCAGCCAAGGCATTAGCGGGAGGGTTGCCCAGTACTTC CASSQGISGRVAQYF
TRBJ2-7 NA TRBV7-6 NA TGTGCCAGCAACGAAGGGGACCTGAGCTACGAGCAGTACTTC CASNEGDLSYEQYF
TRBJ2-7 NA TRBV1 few TGCACCAGCAGCCAAGGGAACGGGAGCGAGCAGTACTTC CTSSQGNGSEQYF
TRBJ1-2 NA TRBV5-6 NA TGTGCCAGCAGCTTGGCCGGATACGGCTACACCTTC CASSLAGYGYTF
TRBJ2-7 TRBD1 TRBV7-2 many TGTGCCAGCAGTAAGCGGCGGACAGGGGTCGAGCAGTACTTC CASSKRRTGVEQYF
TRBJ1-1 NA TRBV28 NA TGTGCCAGCAGTTTGAGAACAGAGAACACTGAAGCTTTCTTT CASSLRTENTEAFF
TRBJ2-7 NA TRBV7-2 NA TGTGCCAGCAGCTTAGCGCGGAAGGAGCAGTACTTC CASSLARKEQYF
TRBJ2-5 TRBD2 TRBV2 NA TGTGCCAGCAGTGAACTGGGGACTACTTTAGGAGGAGAGACCCAGTACTTC CASSELGTTLGGETQYF
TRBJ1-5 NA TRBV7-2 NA TGTGCCAGCAGCTTAGTTGCAGGGGCGAATCAGCCCCAGCATTTT CASSLVAGANQPQHF
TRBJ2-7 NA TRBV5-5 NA TGTGCCAGCAGCCCCCAACAGGGGGGGATGACCGAGCAGTACTTC CASSPQQGGMTEQYF
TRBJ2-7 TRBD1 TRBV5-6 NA TGTGCCAGCAGCCCGGGGACAGGTTTAACCTACGAGCAGTACTTC CASSPGTGLTYEQYF
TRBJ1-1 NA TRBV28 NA TGTGCCAGCAGTTTAAGAGGGAGCACTGAAGCTTTCTTT CASSLRGSTEAFF
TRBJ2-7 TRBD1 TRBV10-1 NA TGCGCCAGCGGTAAAGGGACAGAGCCCTACGAGCAGTACTTC CASGKGTEPYEQYF
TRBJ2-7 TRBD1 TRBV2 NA TGTGCCAGCAGGTCCTCCGGGACAGGGAGTTTGAAGCAGTACTTC CASRSSGTGSLKQYF
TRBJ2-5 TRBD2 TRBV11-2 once TGTGCCGGCTCGATCCCGGGCGGGGGAGAGACCCAGTACTTC CAGSIPGGGETQYF
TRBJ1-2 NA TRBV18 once TGTGCCAGCTCACCACTGCCGGGAATTGACTATGGCTACACCTTC CASSPLPGIDYGYTF
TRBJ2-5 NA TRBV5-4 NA TGTGCCACCGGTAACCAGGGGCTAGAAGAGACCCAGTACTTC CATGNQGLEETQYF
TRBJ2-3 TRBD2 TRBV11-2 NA TGTGCCAGTCTAGCGGGGTTCACAGATACGCAGTATTTT CASLAGFTDTQYF
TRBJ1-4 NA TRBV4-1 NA TGCGCCAGCAGCCAAGGAAGGCTCACTCCTAATGAAAAACTGTTTTTT CASSQGRLTPNEKLFF
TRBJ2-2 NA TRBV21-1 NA TGTGCCAGCAGCAAAGGGGGCAGGGCCACCGGGGAGCTGTTTTTT CASSKGGRATGELFF